This T cell receptor (beta chain) was retrieved from a study of T cell changes during pregnancy in multiple sclerosis. Here immunoSEQ multiplex PCR was the method, and the copy in TCRdb shows in-frame clones only, minus some. The table has about 52,000 clones, approximately 92% seen once; the top ten hold roughly 0.71%. V shed 7 bases and J shed 3 bases, with 24 bases lying between them. The CDR3 has 17 residues. The V and J genes are TRBV23-1 and TRBJ1-1, with D possibly matching TRBD1 (6 bases). Being an ORF, TRBV23-1 has a function that is uncertain. The sequence derives from a female donor with multiple sclerosis, enrolled in a pregnancy study. This material consisted of CD4+ T cells from peripheral blood mononuclear cells, taken in the third trimester of pregnancy. The DNA of the CDR3 is TGCGCCAGCATCTACCGGGACACCTTACCGACTGACACTGAAGCTTTCTTT. It is translated as CASIYRDTLPTDTEAFF.